A selection of T cell receptor beta chains follows, all from one sample in a study of glioma-infiltrating T cells after dendritic cell vaccination. The assay was immunoSEQ multiplex PCR, and TCRdb's table has in-frame clones only and misses some. This table has some 90,000 clones, approximately 75% appearing once. The material was blood, obtained after dendritic cell vaccination. The source of these receptors is a human donor with glioblastoma. The CDR3 runs from the conserved cysteine through the conserved F or W. Fields, in order: J gene, V gene, CDR3 protein.

TRBJ2-7 | TRBV21-1 | CASSKGLIRGSYEQYF
TRBJ1-1 | TRBV18 | CASSPGTGELSSLF
TRBJ2-3 | TRBV6-5 | CASTLRGSSTDTQYF
TRBJ2-3 | TRBV9 | CASSGRDRGLSTDTQYF
TRBJ2-1 | TRBV2 | CASRSGGFINEQFF
TRBJ2-5 | TRBV6-5 | CASRSTGTGKETQYF
TRBJ1-1 | TRBV2 | CASSFGEGTTEAFF
TRBJ2-2 | TRBV7-9 | CASSLDLGDTGELFF
TRBJ1-1 | TRBV7-9 | CASSLSRGEAFF
TRBJ2-1 | TRBV27 | CASNPWMGAGAHLIDEQFF
TRBJ1-1 | TRBV6-1 | CASSGSQGAGLGNTEAFF
TRBJ2-3 | TRBV30 | CAFNKLAGDTQYF
TRBJ2-2 | TRBV7-2 | CASSSRQGAPPGELFF
TRBJ1-1 | TRBV6-6 | CASDRGGLRDTEAFF
TRBJ1-2 | TRBV6-5 | CASLSGGYGYTF
TRBJ2-3 | TRBV5-6 | CASSLPHAETQYF
TRBJ2-1 | TRBV19 | CASRTSGGYNEQFF
TRBJ2-5 | TRBV6-5 | CASSYSAARETQYF
TRBJ1-2 | TRBV6-5 | CASSRQGLIGYTF
TRBJ1-5 | TRBV5-1 | CASSLGQGGSLGNQPQHF
TRBJ1-5 | TRBV19 | CASSIRGVGGYGNQPQHF
TRBJ1-5 | TRBV6-1 | CASSGRQGYNQPQHF
TRBJ2-5 | TRBV5-8 | CASSLSGQPRETQYF
TRBJ2-3 | TRBV11-2 | CATGGLADTQYF
TRBJ1-1 | TRBV15 | CATSRGTQNKAFF
TRBJ2-1 | TRBV19 | CASRETSGDYNEQFF
TRBJ1-2 | TRBV6-1 | CASSESGETNYGYTF
TRBJ1-1 | TRBV27 | CASSGDRTMNTEAFF
TRBJ2-2 | TRBV7-9 | CASSPTSPGTTGELFF
TRBJ2-5 | TRBV5-4 | CASSLAKGIQETQYF
TRBJ1-5 | TRBV9 | CASSWTGSSNQPQHF
TRBJ1-2 | TRBV6-5 | CASSSAFRGRGYTF
TRBJ1-6 | TRBV11-2 | CASSPWGRDSPLHF
TRBJ1-4 | TRBV7-6 | CASSRQGAGEKLFF
TRBJ1-3 | TRBV2 | CASRPDRTPGNTIYF